Below, 11 T cell receptor beta chains from the same sample are listed, as sequenced in a study of shared clonotypes between healthy human individuals. Profiled with immunoSEQ multiplex PCR; TCRdb holds only in-frame clones, not every one. In the table there are 2 million or so clones, about 95% of which are singletons. Sequenced material: naive CD4+ T cells sorted from blood. The sample's subset: CD45RA+ positively selected. These receptors came from a man in his late teens or twenties in good health.

The rearrangement joins TRBV6-1 to TRBJ2-5; TRBD1 matches 8 bases. With 4 bases clipped from V and 3 bases from J, the junction kept 7 bases outside the gene matches. Germline values: CDR1 MNHNS, CDR2 SASEGT. This CDR3 region has 15 residues. This chain's CDR3 is CASSARPGQEETQYF. The CDR3 nucleotides read TGTGCCAGCAGTGCCAGACCGGGACAGGAAGAGACCCAGTACTTC.

This chain links TRBV14 with TRBJ1-2; D is unclear. CDR3 size: 14 residues. Between the trimmed V and J ends, which lost 4 bases and 8 bases, there was a span of 17 bases. Germline loops: CDR1 SGHDN, CDR2 FVKESK. CDR3 coding DNA: TGTGCCAGCAGCCCTCTCGCGGGAGGAGGCGGCTACACCTTC. This encodes CASSPLAGGGGYTF.

This chain links TRBV7-9 with TRBJ1-2; possible D gene TRBD1, 6 bases. Trimming took off 4 bases at V and 1 base at J, with 10 bases between the two ends. Germline CDR1 is SEHNR and CDR2 is FQNEAQ (reference sequence). The CDR3 has 14 residues. This CDR3 reads CASSWDKSNYGYTF. The CDR3 region has the DNA TGTGCCAGCAGCTGGGACAAGAGTAACTATGGCTACACCTTC.

This chain links TRBV2 with TRBJ1-4; D perhaps matches TRBD1 (6 bases). Trimming took off 7 bases at V and 7 bases at J, with 10 bases between the two ends. CDR1 and CDR2 (germline): SNHLY, FYNNEI. The CDR3 extends over 12 amino acids. This chain's CDR3 is CASNRDIEKLFF. In DNA form, the CDR3 reads TGTGCCAGCAACAGGGATATTGAAAAACTGTTTTTT.

This clone was picked up a small number of times. An end of the junction differs from the germline gene, which may be a read error. The CDR3 here is CASSSVSGELFF. CDR3 DNA: TGTGCCAGCAGTTCTGTCTCAGGGGAGCTGTTTTTT. The gene calls are TRBV10-3 and TRBJ2-2; D ambiguous. The CDR3 totals 12 residues. The V gene's germline CDR1 is ENHRY and CDR2 SYGVKD.

This chain links TRBV25-1 with TRBJ2-6; D might be TRBD1 (6 bases). V was cut by 2 bases and J by 0 bases, with 8 bases left in between. The CDR3 runs to 16 residues. Germline CDR1 reads MGHDK; CDR2 reads SYGVNS. CDR3: CASSEQGSSGANVLTF. CDR3 in DNA: TGTGCCAGCAGTGAACAGGGGAGCTCTGGGGCCAACGTCCTGACTTTC.

The CDR3 nucleotides read TGTGCCAGCAGTGCCCCGGGACTAGCGAGGGCAGATACGCAGTATTTT. Its translation: CASSAPGLARADTQYF. J is TRBJ2-3 and V is TRBV2; 10 bases align to TRBD2. This CDR3 spans 16 amino acids. Trimming took 4 bases from V and 4 from J; bases not matched to a gene: 8. In germline, CDR1 is SNHLY, CDR2 FYNNEI.

The chain employs TRBV6-1 and TRBJ1-1, with D unclear. This CDR3 has 13 residues. CDR1 and CDR2 (germline): MNHNS, SASEGT. V lost 7 bases and J lost 2, with 11 bases in between. This CDR3 reads CASIPGDNTEAFF. DNA of the CDR3: TGTGCCAGCATCCCCGGGGATAACACTGAAGCTTTCTTT.

V and J are TRBV5-5 and TRBJ1-6, with a tentative D call TRBD1 (6 bases). The CDR3 consists of 17 residues. Germline V gene lookup returns CDR1 SGHKS and CDR2 YYEKEE (reference sequence). Trimming removed 0 bases from V and 4 bases from J, with 14 bases in between. CDR3 DNA: TGTGCCAGCAGCTTGGGACCAGGGGCCGATTATAATTCACCCCTCCACTTT. This translates into CASSLGPGADYNSPLHF.

V is TRBV28 and J is TRBJ2-7, with a weak D call TRBD2 (5 bases). The germline CDR1 and CDR2 sequences are MDHEN and SYDVKM. The CDR3 has 11 amino acids. Trimming stripped 3 bases from V and 7 bases from J, with 7 bases between. The CDR3 DNA reads as TGTGCCAGCAGTTTTGGACTGGAGCAGTACTTC. Translating it yields CASSFGLEQYF. The variable domain in full, with the rest retrieved from reference TRBV28 and TRBJ2-7, is DVKVTQSSRYLVKRTGEKVFLECVQDMDHENMFWYRQDPGLGLRLIYFSYDVKMKEKGDIPEGYSVSREKKERFSLILESASTNQTSMYLCASSFGLEQYFGPGTRLTVT.

The rearrangement joins TRBV5-1 to TRBJ1-6, with 11 bases fitting TRBD1. The CDR3 runs 14 residues. V was pared by 4 bases and J by 6 bases, with 0 bases of the junction left unmatched. Germline loops: CDR1 SGHRS, CDR2 YFSETQ. The CDR3 nucleotides are TGCGCCAGCAGCGGACAGGGGGCTAATTCACCCCTCCACTTT. Its translation: CASSGQGANSPLHF.